The rows below give T cell receptor beta chains drawn from one sample of a study of T-cell memory formation after mild COVID-19. TCRdb recomputed calls from the 5' RACE reads with MiXCR, one row per CDR3 protein. The table has roughly 5,000 distinct CDR3 sequences, 20% to 25% seen once. The sample comprised PBMCs or a T cell subset sorted from them (not recorded which). The source is an adult who had mild COVID-19 (a few samples of this study predate the infection). Cell type and time point are not known. The CDR3 runs from the conserved cysteine through the conserved F or W. The order of the fields is J gene, clone size, D gene, CDR3 length, V gene, CDR3 protein, CDR3 DNA. The D gene is left open where the match is weak. Where a row states a size, it is once, few, many or the class of an expanded clone; other rows omit it.

>TRBJ2-3|medium-sized|TRBD2|16|TRBV10-3
CAITPTGTSAPDTQYF
TGTGCCATCACCCCCACCGGGACTAGCGCCCCAGATACGCAGTATTTT
>TRBJ1-5|medium-sized|.|12|TRBV7-2
CASSLMSQPQHF
TGTGCCAGCAGCCTTATGAGTCAGCCCCAGCATTTT
>TRBJ1-3|medium-sized|.|14|TRBV27
CASSEASEGYTIYF
TGTGCCTCCTCTGAGGCGTCTGAAGGATACACCATATATTTT
>TRBJ2-1|medium-sized|TRBD2|15|TRBV18
CASSPPAGGRGEQFF
TGTGCCAGCTCACCGCCTGCGGGGGGGCGCGGTGAGCAGTTCTTC
>TRBJ2-7|medium-sized|.|14|TRBV10-1
CASSEGQPNYEQYF
TGCGCCAGCAGTGAGGGACAGCCTAACTACGAGCAGTACTTC
>TRBJ2-5|medium-sized|TRBD2|14|TRBV3-1
CASSQDASGETQYF
TGTGCCAGCAGCCAAGATGCTAGCGGGGAGACCCAGTACTTC
>TRBJ1-4|medium-sized|.|15|TRBV4-3
CASSLSRTASEKLFF
TGCGCCAGCAGCCTCTCCCGGACAGCTTCTGAAAAACTGTTTTTT
>TRBJ2-7|medium-sized|TRBD1|11|TRBV29-1
CSVQGAYEQYF
TGCAGCGTACAGGGGGCCTACGAGCAGTACTTC
>TRBJ2-3|medium-sized|TRBD2|14|TRBV11-2
CASSWGGSIDTQYF
TGTGCCAGCAGTTGGGGGGGGTCGATAGATACGCAGTATTTT
>TRBJ2-3|medium-sized|.|15|TRBV7-2
CASSYPTTFPDTQYF
TGTGCCAGCAGCTATCCGACTACTTTCCCAGATACGCAGTATTTT
>TRBJ1-1|medium-sized|TRBD1|14|TRBV6-5
CASSYWDRGTEAFF
TGTGCCAGCAGTTACTGGGACAGGGGCACTGAAGCTTTCTTT
>TRBJ2-1|medium-sized|.|12|TRBV6-2/TRBV6-3
CASSYRGREQFF
TGTGCCAGCAGTTACAGGGGCCGGGAGCAGTTCTTC
>TRBJ2-1|medium-sized|.|14|TRBV3-1
CASSQEGSGNEQFF
TGTGCCAGCAGCCAAGAAGGTTCAGGGAATGAGCAGTTCTTC
>TRBJ1-2|medium-sized|.|13|TRBV20-1
CSARTPGHYGYTF
TGCAGTGCTAGAACTCCGGGGCACTATGGCTACACCTTC
>TRBJ2-7|.|TRBD2|15|TRBV5-1
CASSPGRGRAYEQYF
TGCGCCAGCAGCCCAGGTAGAGGGAGGGCCTACGAGCAGTACTTC
>TRBJ1-4|medium-sized|.|13|TRBV4-2
CASSQVVEEKLFF
TGTGCCAGCAGCCAAGTTGTTGAGGAAAAACTGTTTTTT
>TRBJ2-1|many|.|16|TRBV19
CASRGPGTNTYNEQFF
TGTGCCAGTAGGGGACCCGGGACCAATACCTACAATGAGCAGTTCTTC
>TRBJ2-3|medium-sized|.|18|TRBV5-1
CASSPAGADPNGVDTQYF
TGCGCCAGCAGTCCGGCGGGGGCCGACCCTAACGGCGTAGATACGCAGTATTTT
>TRBJ1-1|medium-sized|.|15|TRBV5-1
CASSLVQTPYTEAFF
TGCGCCAGCAGCTTGGTACAGACCCCCTACACTGAAGCTTTCTTT
>TRBJ1-5|many|TRBD1|15|TRBV6-2/TRBV6-3
CASSYSMTGTQPQHF
TGTGCCAGCAGTTACTCGATGACAGGGACTCAGCCCCAGCATTTT